This T cell receptor (beta chain) was observed in a study of T cells in Graves' hyperthyroidism and ophthalmopathy. The overall study: Sampling of peripheral blood happened at initial diagnosis, prior to any treatment.

Notes on the study in general: Blood also carried most thyroid clonotypes expanded above 0.001.

An absence of ophthalmopathy progression within 18 months meant stable Graves' hyperthyroidism. The diagnoses drew upon clinical symptoms, serum thyroxine and TRAb, thyroid ultrasound and orbital computed tomography. Losses at the gene ends were 6 bases for V and 2 bases for J; bases not matched to a gene: 4. Germline values: CDR1 ENHRY, CDR2 SYGVKD. This CDR3 region has 13 residues. RNA transcripts gave rise to amplified TCR beta CDR3 regions. Researchers ran a first-round RT-PCR on the TCR CDR3 using the HTBI primer set. TCRdb re-analysed the multiplex PCR reads in MiXCR, keeping a single row per CDR3 protein. The profile shows roughly 570,000 distinct CDR3 sequences, 15% to 19% of them singletons. About this clonotype: What it binds is unknown.

Sequences were obtained from blood. The origin of this receptor is a woman aged 25-40 years with Graves' hyperthyroidism. The chain uses TRBV10-3 and TRBJ2-7; TRBD1 aligns across 7 bases. The CDR3 here is CAIRTGPAYEQYF. The CDR3 coding sequence is TGTGCCATCAGGACAGGGCCCGCCTACGAGCAGTACTTC.